The clone carrying this T cell receptor beta chain was seen many times. The antigen remains undetermined. This sample is drawn from a study of T-cell memory formation after mild COVID-19. Notes on the study in general: Chiefly within CM and EM were the contracting CD4+ clones; CD8+ ones were within EMRA.

Trimming left V 4 bases short and J 4 bases short, with 8 bases between. The germline CDR1 and CDR2 sequences are SGHKS and YYEKEE (reference sequence). This CDR3 contains 12 residues. In TCRdb, the 5' RACE reads were re-called with MiXCR into one record per CDR3 protein. The sample includes around 140,000 distinct CDR3 sequences, about 5.5% of them seen just once. The material sequenced was PBMCs or a T cell subset sorted from them (not recorded which). This TCR was recovered from an adult woman who had mild COVID-19 (a few samples of this study predate the infection). Cell type and time point are not known. This rearrangement joins TRBV5-5 to TRBJ1-1; D not certain. The CDR3 sequence is CASSGWATEAFF. The DNA for the CDR3 is TGTGCCAGCAGCGGGTGGGCCACTGAAGCTTTCTTT.